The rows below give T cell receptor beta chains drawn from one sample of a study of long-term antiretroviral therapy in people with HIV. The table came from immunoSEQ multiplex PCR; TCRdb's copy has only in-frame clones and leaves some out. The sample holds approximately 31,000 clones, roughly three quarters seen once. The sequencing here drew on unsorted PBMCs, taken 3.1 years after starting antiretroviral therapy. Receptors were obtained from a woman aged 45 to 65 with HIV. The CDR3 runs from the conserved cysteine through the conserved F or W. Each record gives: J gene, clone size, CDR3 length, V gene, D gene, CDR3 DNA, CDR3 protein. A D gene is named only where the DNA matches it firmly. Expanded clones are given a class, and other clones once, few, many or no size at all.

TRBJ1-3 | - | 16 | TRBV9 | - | TGTGCCAGCAGCGTAGCAGGTGGGCAATCTGGAAACACCATATATTTT | CASSVAGGQSGNTIYF
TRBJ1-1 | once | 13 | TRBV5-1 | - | TGCGCCAGCAGCTTTTTACAGAACACTGAAGCTTTCTTT | CASSFLQNTEAFF
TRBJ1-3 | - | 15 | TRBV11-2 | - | TGTGCCAGCAGCTTAGGGCAGGACTCTGGAAACACCATATATTTT | CASSLGQDSGNTIYF
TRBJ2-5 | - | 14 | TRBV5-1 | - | TGCGCCAGCAGCTTAGGGGGTTATCAAGAGACCCAGTACTTC | CASSLGGYQETQYF
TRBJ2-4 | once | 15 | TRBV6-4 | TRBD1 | TGTGCCAGCAGGCACAGGGGGCGCCCCGTAAACATTCAGTACTTC | CASRHRGRPVNIQYF
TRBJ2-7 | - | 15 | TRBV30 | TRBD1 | TGTGCCTGGAGTGTAGGCCAGGGGGCGAGGGACGAGCAGTACTTC | CAWSVGQGARDEQYF
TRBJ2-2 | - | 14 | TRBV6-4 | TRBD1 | TGTGCCAGCACCCGGGACAGCGACACCGGGGAGCTGCTTTTT | CASTRDSDTGELLF
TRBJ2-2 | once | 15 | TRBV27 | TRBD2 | TGTGCCAGCAGTCGGATAGCGGGGGTTGACGGGGAGCTGTTTTTT | CASSRIAGVDGELFF
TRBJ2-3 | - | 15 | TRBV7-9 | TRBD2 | TGTGCCAGCAGCTTAGCGGGGGGGAGCACAGATACGCAGTATTTT | CASSLAGGSTDTQYF
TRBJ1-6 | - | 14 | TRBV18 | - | TGTGCCAGCTCCCAGTACAGGGATAATTCACCCCTCCACTTT | CASSQYRDNSPLHF
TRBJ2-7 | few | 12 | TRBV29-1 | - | TGCAGCGTTGGGCAGGGGGGGGTCGAGCAGTACTTC | CSVGQGGVEQYF
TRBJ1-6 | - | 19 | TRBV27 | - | TGTGCCAGCAGTTTATACGGGGGCGGTAGGGGCTCCTATAATTCACCCCTCCACTTT | CASSLYGGGRGSYNSPLHF
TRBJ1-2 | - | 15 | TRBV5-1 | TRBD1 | TGCGCCAGCAGCGACCGGGACAGGCTCTCCTATGGCTACACCTTC | CASSDRDRLSYGYTF
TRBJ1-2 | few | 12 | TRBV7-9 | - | TGTGCCAGCAGCCCTGGGACATCAGGCTACACCTTC | CASSPGTSGYTF
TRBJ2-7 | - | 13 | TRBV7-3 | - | TGTGCCAGCAGCTTAAATCCCACGGCGGGGCAGTACTTC | CASSLNPTAGQYF
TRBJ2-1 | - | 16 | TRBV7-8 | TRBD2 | TGTGCCAGCAGCCCTATGGGCGGGGGGGCTTACAATGAGCAGTTCTTC | CASSPMGGGAYNEQFF
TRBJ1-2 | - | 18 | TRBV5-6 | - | TGTGCCAGCAGTAGTCTTTCGGGTACATCGACAGGCGTGTATGGCTACACCTTC | CASSSLSGTSTGVYGYTF
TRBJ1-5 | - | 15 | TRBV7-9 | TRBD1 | TGTGCCAGCAGCCCCAAAGGGACAGGGAATCAGCCCCAGCATTTT | CASSPKGTGNQPQHF
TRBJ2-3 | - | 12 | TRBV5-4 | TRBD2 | TGTGCCAGCAGCTCCCGGGGGGGAACGCAGTATTTT | CASSSRGGTQYF
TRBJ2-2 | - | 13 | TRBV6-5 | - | TGTGCCAGCAGTTACATGCGGACCGGGGAGCTGTTTTTT | CASSYMRTGELFF
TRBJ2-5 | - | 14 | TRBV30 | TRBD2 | TGTGCCTGGAGTTTGGGACTAGCGGAAGAGACCCAGTACTTC | CAWSLGLAEETQYF
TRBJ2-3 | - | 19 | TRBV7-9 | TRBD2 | TGTGCCAGCAGCAAACGCGACAATTTACTAGCGGGGTTGACAGATACGCAGTATTTT | CASSKRDNLLAGLTDTQYF
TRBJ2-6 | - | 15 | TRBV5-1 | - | TGCGCCAGCAGCGGCGGTAGCTATGGGGCCAACGTCCTGACTTTC | CASSGGSYGANVLTF
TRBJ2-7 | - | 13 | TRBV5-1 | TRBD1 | TGCGCCACCAAATGGGACAGGGAGGGCGAGCAGTACTTC | CATKWDREGEQYF
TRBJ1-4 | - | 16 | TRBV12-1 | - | TGTGCCAGCCTGGAAGCCGGGGCAGCGACTAATGAAAAACTGTTTTTT | CASLEAGAATNEKLFF
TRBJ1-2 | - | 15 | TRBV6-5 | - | TGTGCCAGCAGTACCCGGCGGACGGGCCTTATAGGATACACCTTC | CASSTRRTGLIGYTF
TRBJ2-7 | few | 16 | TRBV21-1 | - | TGTGCCAGCAGAGAAAGGCAGGATGAATTCCTTTACGAGCAGTACTTC | CASRERQDEFLYEQYF
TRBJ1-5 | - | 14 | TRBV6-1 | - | TGTGCCAGCAGTGAACAGGGCGGCAATCAGCCCCAGCATTTT | CASSEQGGNQPQHF
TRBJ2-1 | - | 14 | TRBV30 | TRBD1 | TGTGCCTGGAGTGCGCGGACAGGGGGCAATGAGCAGTTCTTC | CAWSARTGGNEQFF
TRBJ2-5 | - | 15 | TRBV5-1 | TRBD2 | TGCGCCAGCAGCTTCACTAGCGGGGGAAAAGAGACCCAGTACTTC | CASSFTSGGKETQYF
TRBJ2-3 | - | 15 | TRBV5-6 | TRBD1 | TGTGCCAGCAGCTCCGGGACAGGGTCGGCAGATACGCAGTATTTT | CASSSGTGSADTQYF
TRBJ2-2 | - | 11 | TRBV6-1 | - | TGTGCCAGCAGTTCGTACGGGGAGCTGTTTTTT | CASSSYGELFF